These T cell receptor beta chains were read from a single sample in a study of siplizumab effects on memory and regulatory T cells. Profiling relied on immunoSEQ multiplex PCR, and the TCRdb table lists in-frame clones only, not all of them. Here the sample spans 90,000 to 120,000 clones, around 90% being singletons. Sequenced: Tregs sorted from blood. Receptor source: a human donor in good health. The CDR3 runs from the conserved cysteine through the conserved F or W. Fields, in order: D gene, clone size, V gene, J gene, CDR3 DNA, CDR3 protein. A D gene is named only where the DNA matches it firmly. Size tells how often a clone was seen (once, few, many) or the class of an expanded clone, and some rows leave it out.

NA,NA,TRBV6-6,TRBJ1-2,TGTGCCAGCAGTTACTCGAATTTAGGGGGATATGGCTACACCTTC,CASSYSNLGGYGYTF
NA,NA,TRBV7-9,TRBJ2-2,TGTGCCAGCAGCACAGGGACCACTGGTACCGGGGAGCTGTTTTTT,CASSTGTTGTGELFF
NA,NA,TRBV19,TRBJ2-3,TGTGCCAGTAAATCCCTTGGCGAGCCGGATGTGAGTACGCAGTATTTT,CASKSLGEPDVSTQYF
NA,once,TRBV28,TRBJ1-1,TGTGCCACCGAGATGACGGGTGGGAACACTGAAGCTTTCTTT,CATEMTGGNTEAFF
TRBD1,NA,TRBV28,TRBJ2-6,TGTGCCAGCAGTTTATCGGGACAGGGTTACTCTGGGGCCAACGTCCTGACTTTC,CASSLSGQGYSGANVLTF
NA,NA,TRBV6-1,TRBJ2-7,TGTGCCAGCAGTGAAGCATCTCGAAGCGAACCCTACGAGCAGTACTTC,CASSEASRSEPYEQYF
NA,few,TRBV6-1,TRBJ1-1,TGTGCCAGCCCGAGTCTGGCTGAAGCTTTCTTT,CASPSLAEAFF
NA,NA,TRBV5-6,TRBJ2-1,TGTGCCAGCAGCTTTCGTTCGAGGATCAATGAGCAGTTCTTC,CASSFRSRINEQFF
NA,NA,TRBV7-2,TRBJ2-4,TGTGCCAGCAGCTTAGAATTAAACATTCAGTACTTC,CASSLELNIQYF
TRBD1,NA,TRBV4-1,TRBJ2-1,TGCGCCAGCAGCTTCCGTGCGACAGGGTCGGAATTCGATGAGCAGTTCTTC,CASSFRATGSEFDEQFF
NA,NA,TRBV5-8,TRBJ2-7,TGTGCCAGCAGCCTGGGAAGGGTTTGGCAGGGTGAGCACGAGCAGTACTTC,CASSLGRVWQGEHEQYF
NA,NA,TRBV7-9,TRBJ1-3,TGTGCCAGCAAGCGAGACTCTGGAAACACCATATATTTT,CASKRDSGNTIYF
NA,NA,TRBV11-1,TRBJ2-3,TGTGCCAGCAGCTTGTACCGGGACTTTGATATGTGGAGCACAGATACGCAGTATTTT,CASSLYRDFDMWSTDTQYF
NA,NA,TRBV28,TRBJ2-7,TGTGCCAGCAGTTCGGAGGCAGGGGGGGACTACGAGCAGTACTTC,CASSSEAGGDYEQYF
TRBD2,NA,TRBV6-5,TRBJ2-1,TGTGCCAGCAGTCTAGCGGGAGACAGCAATGAGCAGTTCTTC,CASSLAGDSNEQFF
NA,NA,TRBV19,TRBJ2-1,TGTGCCAGTAGTTGGACCGGGATCAACAATGAGCAGTTCTTC,CASSWTGINNEQFF
NA,NA,TRBV15,TRBJ2-7,TGTGCCACCAGCAGAGATTGGGGATACGAGCAGTACTTC,CATSRDWGYEQYF
NA,NA,TRBV29-1,TRBJ2-1,TGCAGCGCTGAGAGCGTGTTCAATGAGCAGTTCTTC,CSAESVFNEQFF
NA,NA,TRBV5-1,TRBJ1-5,TGCGCCAGCAGCTTGGGGCCGGGTATCGAACAGCCCCAGCATTTT,CASSLGPGIEQPQHF
NA,NA,TRBV11-2,TRBJ2-4,TGTGCCAGCAGCTTAGAATTGACTAGTTGGGTAGACATTCAGTACTTC,CASSLELTSWVDIQYF
TRBD1,NA,TRBV30,TRBJ1-1,TGTGCCTGGACAGGGGGACGGGGTGAAGCTTTCTTT,CAWTGGRGEAFF
NA,NA,TRBV19,TRBJ1-1,TGTGCCAGTAGTATCCCACGGGGGCATACTGAAGCTTTCTTT,CASSIPRGHTEAFF
TRBD1,medium-sized,TRBV30,TRBJ1-1,TGTGCCTGGACCAAACAACAGGGGGCCATGTGTAAGGCTTTCTTT,CAWTKQQGAMCKAFF
TRBD2,NA,TRBV23-1,TRBJ2-7,TGCGCCAGCAGTCAAAGGCGACTAGCGGGAGTAGAGCAGTACTTC,CASSQRRLAGVEQYF